Listed below are T cell receptor beta chains from one sample, sequenced in a study of T cell changes during pregnancy in multiple sclerosis. The assay was immunoSEQ multiplex PCR, and TCRdb's table has in-frame clones only and misses some. The sample holds about 100,000 clones; roughly 90% are singletons and the top ten take 1.9%. The sample consisted of peripheral blood, taken after pregnancy. These receptors were collected from a female donor with multiple sclerosis, enrolled in a pregnancy study. CDR3s include the opening cysteine and the closing phenylalanine or tryptophan. Each record gives: D gene, CDR3 length, J gene, clone size, V gene, CDR3 protein, CDR3 DNA. A D gene is named only where the DNA matches it firmly. Rows may omit the clone size; those that give it use once, few, many or a size class.

- | 14 | TRBJ2-2 | once | TRBV6-4 | CASSKEGYTGELFF | TGTGCCAGCAGTAAGGAGGGGTACACCGGGGAGCTGTTTTTT
TRBD1 | 16 | TRBJ2-2 | - | TRBV4-3 | CASSQFGTGATGELFF | TGCGCCAGCAGCCAATTCGGGACAGGGGCCACCGGGGAGCTGTTTTTT
- | 11 | TRBJ2-1 | - | TRBV20-1 | CSATYSNEQFF | TGCAGTGCTACTTATTCCAATGAGCAGTTCTTC
TRBD2 | 17 | TRBJ2-6 | - | TRBV19 | CASSMGARGGLANVLTF | TGTGCCAGTAGTATGGGCGCCCGGGGGGGCCTGGCCAACGTCCTGACTTTC
TRBD1 | 16 | TRBJ1-6 | - | TRBV27 | CASSLQGQIYNSPLHF | TGTGCCAGCAGTTTACAGGGACAGATTTATAATTCACCCCTCCACTTT
- | 13 | TRBJ1-5 | few | TRBV6-4 | CASSRGSNQPQHF | TGTGCCAGCAGTAGGGGTAGCAATCAGCCCCAGCATTTT
- | 14 | TRBJ1-1 | few | TRBV6-1 | CASSTQSRGTEAFF | TGTGCCAGCAGTACCCAATCCAGGGGAACTGAAGCTTTCTTT
- | 16 | TRBJ2-2 | many | TRBV19 | CASSKTERTNTGELFF | TGTGCCAGTAGTAAGACAGAAAGAACGAACACCGGGGAGCTGTTTTTT
- | 14 | TRBJ1-1 | - | TRBV6-5 | CASSALGQNTEAFF | TGTGCCAGCAGTGCGCTTGGTCAGAACACTGAAGCTTTCTTT
- | 13 | TRBJ1-6 | - | TRBV10-3 | CAIKRQDDSPLHF | TGTGCCATCAAACGACAGGATGATTCACCCCTCCACTTT
TRBD1 | 15 | TRBJ1-5 | - | TRBV27 | CASSYLGTGGQPQHF | TGTGCCAGCAGCTATTTAGGGACAGGGGGTCAGCCCCAGCATTTT
TRBD2 | 16 | TRBJ2-7 | - | TRBV13 | CASSADLAGGSYEQYF | TGTGCCAGCAGTGCCGATCTAGCGGGAGGCTCCTACGAGCAGTACTTC
- | 15 | TRBJ1-4 | many | TRBV6-5 | CASSFDGATNEKLFF | TGTGCCAGCAGTTTCGACGGAGCAACTAATGAAAAACTGTTTTTT
- | 13 | TRBJ1-6 | - | TRBV7-9 | CASSSGGNGALHF | TGTGCCAGCAGCTCGGGAGGGAACGGAGCCCTCCACTTT
TRBD2 | 12 | TRBJ2-1 | - | TRBV29-1 | CSFGLAGDEQFF | TGCAGCTTCGGACTAGCGGGAGATGAGCAGTTCTTC